The entry below gives a single T cell receptor beta chain sequence along with its context. What it binds is not known. The sample belongs to a study of T cell responses to AZD1222 COVID-19 vaccine. Sequencing used immunoSEQ multiplex PCR; TCRdb keeps in-frame clones, though not all of them. The sample has 90,000 to 150,000 clones; about 90% are singletons. Study observations and caveats: The study found Spike-specific TCR breadth and depth rose after two AZD1222 doses.

Analysis merged second doses at about 4 or about 12 weeks. CDR1 is SQVTM, CDR2 ANQGSEA, per germline. The ends were cut back, 7 bases at V and 0 bases at J, with 10 bases in the middle. The CDR3 length is 13 residues. The chain joins TRBV29-1 to TRBJ1-3; D is uncertain. The clonotype was recovered from an adult who received the AZD1222 COVID-19 vaccine. The sequencing here drew on peripheral blood, taken 28 days after the second AZD1222 dose. The DNA of the CDR3 is TGCAGCGCAACATACAGCTCTGGAAACACCATATATTTT. Translation: CSATYSSGNTIYF.